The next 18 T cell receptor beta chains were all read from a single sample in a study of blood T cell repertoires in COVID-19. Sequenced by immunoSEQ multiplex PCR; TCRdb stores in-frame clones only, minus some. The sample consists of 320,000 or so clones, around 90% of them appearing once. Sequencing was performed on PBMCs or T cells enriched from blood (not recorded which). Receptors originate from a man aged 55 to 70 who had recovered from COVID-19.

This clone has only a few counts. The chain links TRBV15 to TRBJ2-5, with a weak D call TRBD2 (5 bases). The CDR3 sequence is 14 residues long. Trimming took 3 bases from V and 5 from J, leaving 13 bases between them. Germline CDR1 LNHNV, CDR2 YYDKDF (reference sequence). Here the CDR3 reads CATSRVRVRETQYF. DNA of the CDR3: TGTGCCACCAGCAGGGTGAGGGTCCGGGAGACCCAGTACTTC.

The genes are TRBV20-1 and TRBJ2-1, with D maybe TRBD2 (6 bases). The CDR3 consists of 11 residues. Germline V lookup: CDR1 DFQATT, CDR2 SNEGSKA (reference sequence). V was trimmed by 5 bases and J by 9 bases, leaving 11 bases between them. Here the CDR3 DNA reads TGCAGTGCTTCCACTAGCACTGAGCAGTTCTTC. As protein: CSASTSTEQFF.

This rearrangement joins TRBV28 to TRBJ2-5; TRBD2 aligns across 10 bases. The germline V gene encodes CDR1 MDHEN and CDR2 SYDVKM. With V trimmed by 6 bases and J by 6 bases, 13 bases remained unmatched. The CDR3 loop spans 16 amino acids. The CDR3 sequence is CASSPGASGSWKTQYF. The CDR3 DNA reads TGTGCCAGCAGCCCCGGGGCTAGCGGGAGTTGGAAGACCCAGTACTTC.

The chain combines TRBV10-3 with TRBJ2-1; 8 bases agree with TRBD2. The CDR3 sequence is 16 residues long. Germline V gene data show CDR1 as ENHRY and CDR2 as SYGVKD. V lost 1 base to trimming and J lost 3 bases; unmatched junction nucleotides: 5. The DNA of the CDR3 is TGTGCCATCAGTGAGTTGGCTAGCGGGCTCTACAATGAGCAGTTCTTC. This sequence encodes CAISELASGLYNEQFF.

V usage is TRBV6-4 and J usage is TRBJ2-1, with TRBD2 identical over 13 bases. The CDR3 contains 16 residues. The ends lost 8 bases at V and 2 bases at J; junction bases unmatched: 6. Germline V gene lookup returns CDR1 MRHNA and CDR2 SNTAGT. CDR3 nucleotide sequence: TGTGCCAGCTCCTGGACTAGCGGGAGTACCTACAATGAGCAGTTCTTC. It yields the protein CASSWTSGSTYNEQFF.

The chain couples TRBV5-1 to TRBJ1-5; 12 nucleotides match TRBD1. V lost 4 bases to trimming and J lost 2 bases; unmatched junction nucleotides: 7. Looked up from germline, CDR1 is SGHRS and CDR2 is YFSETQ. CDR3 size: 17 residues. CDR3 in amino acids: CASSPGQGAPGNQPQHF. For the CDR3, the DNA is TGCGCCAGCAGCCCGGGACAGGGGGCGCCGGGCAATCAGCCCCAGCATTTT.

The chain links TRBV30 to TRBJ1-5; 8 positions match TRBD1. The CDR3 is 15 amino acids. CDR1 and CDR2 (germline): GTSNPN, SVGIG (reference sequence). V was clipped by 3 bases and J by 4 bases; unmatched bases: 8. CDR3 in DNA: TGTGCCTGGAGCCCATCAAGACAGGGGAATCAGCCCCAGCATTTT. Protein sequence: CAWSPSRQGNQPQHF.

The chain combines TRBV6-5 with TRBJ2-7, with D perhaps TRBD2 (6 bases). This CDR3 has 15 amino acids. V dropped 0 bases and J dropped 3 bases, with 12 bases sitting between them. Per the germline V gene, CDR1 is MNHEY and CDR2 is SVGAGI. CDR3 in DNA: TGTGCCAGCAGTTACTCGAGCGGGTTCGGCTACGAGCAGTACTTC. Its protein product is CASSYSSGFGYEQYF.

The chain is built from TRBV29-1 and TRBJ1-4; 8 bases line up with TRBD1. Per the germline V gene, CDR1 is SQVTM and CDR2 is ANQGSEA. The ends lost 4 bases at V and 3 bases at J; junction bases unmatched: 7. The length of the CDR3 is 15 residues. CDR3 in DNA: TGCAGCGTTGTCCAAACAGGGGGGCCTAATGAAAAACTGTTTTTT. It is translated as CSVVQTGGPNEKLFF.

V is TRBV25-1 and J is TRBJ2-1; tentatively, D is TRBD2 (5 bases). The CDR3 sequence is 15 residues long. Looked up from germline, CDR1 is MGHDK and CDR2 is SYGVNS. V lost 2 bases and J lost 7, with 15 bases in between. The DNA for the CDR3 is TGTGCCAGCAGTGAACAAGTGGGAGCCTGGAATGAGCAGTTCTTC. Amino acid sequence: CASSEQVGAWNEQFF.

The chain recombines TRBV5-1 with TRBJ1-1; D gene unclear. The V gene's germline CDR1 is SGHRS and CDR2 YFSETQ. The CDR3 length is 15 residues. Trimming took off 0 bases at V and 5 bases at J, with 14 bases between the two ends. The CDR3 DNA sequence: TGCGCCAGCAGCTTGGAACCGGAGGTCGGAACTGAAGCTTTCTTT. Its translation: CASSLEPEVGTEAFF.

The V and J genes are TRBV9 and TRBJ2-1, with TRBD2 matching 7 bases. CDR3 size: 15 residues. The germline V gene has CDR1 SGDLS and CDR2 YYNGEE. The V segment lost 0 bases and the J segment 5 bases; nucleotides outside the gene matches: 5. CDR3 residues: CASSVGLAEDNEQFF. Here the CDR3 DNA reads TGTGCCAGCAGCGTAGGCCTAGCGGAGGACAATGAGCAGTTCTTC.

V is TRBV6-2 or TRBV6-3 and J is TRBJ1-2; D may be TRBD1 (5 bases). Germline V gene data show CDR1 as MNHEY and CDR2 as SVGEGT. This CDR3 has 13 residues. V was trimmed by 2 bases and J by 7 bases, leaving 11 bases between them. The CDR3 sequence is CASSYSRAAGYTF. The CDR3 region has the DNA TGTGCCAGCAGTTACAGCAGGGCGGCTGGCTACACCTTC.

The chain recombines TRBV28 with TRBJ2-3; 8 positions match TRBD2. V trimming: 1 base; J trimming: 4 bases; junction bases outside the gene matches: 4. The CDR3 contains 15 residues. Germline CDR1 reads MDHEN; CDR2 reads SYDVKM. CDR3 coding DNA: TGTGCCAGCAGTTTATCGGGGGGGAGCGCAGATACGCAGTATTTT. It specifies CASSLSGGSADTQYF.

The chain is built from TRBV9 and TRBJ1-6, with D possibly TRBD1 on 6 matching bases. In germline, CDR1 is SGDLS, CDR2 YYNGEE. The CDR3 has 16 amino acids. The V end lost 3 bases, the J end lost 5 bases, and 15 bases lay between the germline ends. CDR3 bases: TGTGCCAGCAGCGCACCTCCGGGACACGATAATTCACCCCTCCACTTT. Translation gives CASSAPPGHDNSPLHF.

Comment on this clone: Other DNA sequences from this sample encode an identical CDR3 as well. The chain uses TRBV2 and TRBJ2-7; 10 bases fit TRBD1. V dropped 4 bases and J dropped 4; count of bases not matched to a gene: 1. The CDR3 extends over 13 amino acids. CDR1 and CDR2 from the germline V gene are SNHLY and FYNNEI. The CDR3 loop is CASSGQGAYEQYF. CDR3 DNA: TGTGCCAGCAGTGGACAGGGGGCATACGAGCAGTACTTC.

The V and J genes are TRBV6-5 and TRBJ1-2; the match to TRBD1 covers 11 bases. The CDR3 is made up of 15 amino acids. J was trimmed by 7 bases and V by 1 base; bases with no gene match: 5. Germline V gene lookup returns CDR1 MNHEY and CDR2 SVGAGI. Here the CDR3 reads CASSYYGQGAAGYTF. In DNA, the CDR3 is TGTGCCAGCAGTTACTACGGACAGGGGGCGGCTGGCTACACCTTC.

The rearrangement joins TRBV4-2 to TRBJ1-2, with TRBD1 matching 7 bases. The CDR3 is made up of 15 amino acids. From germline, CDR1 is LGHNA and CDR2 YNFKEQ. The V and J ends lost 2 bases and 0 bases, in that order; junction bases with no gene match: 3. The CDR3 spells CASSQLQGSNYGYTF. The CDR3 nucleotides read TGTGCCAGCAGCCAACTACAGGGGTCTAACTATGGCTACACCTTC.